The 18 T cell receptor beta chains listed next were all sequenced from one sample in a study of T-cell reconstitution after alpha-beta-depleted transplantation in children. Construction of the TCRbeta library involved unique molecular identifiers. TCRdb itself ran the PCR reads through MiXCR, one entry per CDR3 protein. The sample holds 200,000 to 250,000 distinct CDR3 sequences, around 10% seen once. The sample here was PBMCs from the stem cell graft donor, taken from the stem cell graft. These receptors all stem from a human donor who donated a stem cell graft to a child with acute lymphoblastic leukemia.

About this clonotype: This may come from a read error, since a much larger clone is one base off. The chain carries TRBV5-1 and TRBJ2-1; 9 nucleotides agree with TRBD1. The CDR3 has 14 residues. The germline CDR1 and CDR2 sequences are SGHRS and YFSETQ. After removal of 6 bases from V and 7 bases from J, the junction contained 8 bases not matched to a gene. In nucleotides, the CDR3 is TGCGCCAGCATAAGGGGGACAGGGCCTAATGAGCAGTTCTTC. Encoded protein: CASIRGTGPNEQFF. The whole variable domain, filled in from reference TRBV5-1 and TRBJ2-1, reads KAGVTQTPRYLIKTRGQQVTLSCSPISGHRSVSWYQQTPGQGLQFLFEYFSETQRNKGNFPGRFSGRQFSNSRSEMNVSTLELGDSALYLCASIRGTGPNEQFFGPGTRLTVL.

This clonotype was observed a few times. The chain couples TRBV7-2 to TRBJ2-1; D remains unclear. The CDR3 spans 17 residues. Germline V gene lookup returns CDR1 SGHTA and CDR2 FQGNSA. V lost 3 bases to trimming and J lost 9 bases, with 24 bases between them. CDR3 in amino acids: CASSFQSAQIPSVEQFF. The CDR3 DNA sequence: TGTGCCAGCAGCTTCCAATCGGCTCAGATTCCAAGCGTTGAGCAGTTCTTC.

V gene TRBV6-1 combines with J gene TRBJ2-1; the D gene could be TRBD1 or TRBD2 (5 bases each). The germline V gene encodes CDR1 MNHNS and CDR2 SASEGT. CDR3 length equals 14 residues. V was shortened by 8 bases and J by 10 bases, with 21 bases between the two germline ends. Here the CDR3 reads CASDYELGVHEQFF. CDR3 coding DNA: TGTGCCAGCGACTACGAGTTAGGGGTTCACGAGCAGTTCTTC.

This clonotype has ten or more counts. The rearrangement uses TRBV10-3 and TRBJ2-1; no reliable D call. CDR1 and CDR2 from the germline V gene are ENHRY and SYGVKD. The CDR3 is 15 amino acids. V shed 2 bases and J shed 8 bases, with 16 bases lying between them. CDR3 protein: CAISEGRRSIDEQFF. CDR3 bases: TGTGCCATCAGTGAGGGTCGCCGGAGTATCGATGAGCAGTTCTTC.

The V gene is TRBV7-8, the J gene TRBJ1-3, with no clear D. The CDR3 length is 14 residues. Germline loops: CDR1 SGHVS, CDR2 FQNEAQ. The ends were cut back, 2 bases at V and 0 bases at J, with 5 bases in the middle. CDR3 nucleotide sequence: TGTGCCAGCAGCTTACAGGACTCTGGAAACACCATATATTTT. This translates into CASSLQDSGNTIYF.

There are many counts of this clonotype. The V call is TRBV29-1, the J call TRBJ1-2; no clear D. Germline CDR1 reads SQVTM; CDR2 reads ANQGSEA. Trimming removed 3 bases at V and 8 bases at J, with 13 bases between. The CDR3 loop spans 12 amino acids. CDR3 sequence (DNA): TGCAGCGTTGAGGTTAGGTCCCTGGGCTACACCTTC. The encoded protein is CSVEVRSLGYTF.

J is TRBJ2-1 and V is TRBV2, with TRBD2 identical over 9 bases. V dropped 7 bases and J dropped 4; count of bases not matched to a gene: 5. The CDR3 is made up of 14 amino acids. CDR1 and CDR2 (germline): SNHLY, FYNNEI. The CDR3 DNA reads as TGTGCCAGCAACGAGCGGGGGGTATACAATGAGCAGTTCTTC. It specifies CASNERGVYNEQFF.

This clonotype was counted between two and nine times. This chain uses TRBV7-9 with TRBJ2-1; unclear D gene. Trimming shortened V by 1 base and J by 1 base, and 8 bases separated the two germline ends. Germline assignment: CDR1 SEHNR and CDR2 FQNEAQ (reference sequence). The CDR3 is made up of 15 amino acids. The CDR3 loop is CASSLELGSYNEQFF. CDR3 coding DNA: TGTGCCAGCAGCTTAGAGTTGGGTTCCTACAATGAGCAGTTCTTC. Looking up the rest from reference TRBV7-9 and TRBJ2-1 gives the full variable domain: DTGVSQNPRHKITKRGQNVTFRCDPISEHNRLYWYRQTLGQGPEFLTYFQNEAQLEKSRLLSDRFSAERPKGSFSTLEIQRTEQGDSAMYLCASSLELGSYNEQFFGPGTRLTVL.

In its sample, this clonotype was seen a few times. As DNA, the CDR3 is TGTGCCACCTGCCCAACGCAGAGTAACAGAAACCTTTTAGAACGAAGGGGCTACGAGCAGTACTTC. Encoded protein: CATCPTQSNRNLLERRGYEQYF. V is TRBV24-1 and J is TRBJ2-7; D is perhaps TRBD1 (5 bases). With 9 bases removed from V and 3 bases from J, the gap between germline ends came to 41 bases. The CDR3 runs 22 residues. CDR1 and CDR2 from the germline V gene are KGHDR and SFDVKD.

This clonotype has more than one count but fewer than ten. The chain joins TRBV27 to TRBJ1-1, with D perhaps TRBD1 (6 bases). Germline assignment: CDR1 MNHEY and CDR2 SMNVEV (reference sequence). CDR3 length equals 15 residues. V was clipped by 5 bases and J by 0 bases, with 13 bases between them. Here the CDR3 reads CASSGRTGLNTEAFF. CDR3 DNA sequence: TGTGCCAGCAGTGGCCGAACAGGGTTGAACACTGAAGCTTTCTTT.

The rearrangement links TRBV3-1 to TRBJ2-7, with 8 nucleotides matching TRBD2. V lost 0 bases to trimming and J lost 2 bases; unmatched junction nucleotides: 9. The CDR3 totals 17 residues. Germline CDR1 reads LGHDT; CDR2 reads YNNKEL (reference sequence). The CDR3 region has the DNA TGTGCCAGCAGCCAAGATCAATTGACTAGCGAAACCTACGAGCAGTACTTC. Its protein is CASSQDQLTSETYEQYF.

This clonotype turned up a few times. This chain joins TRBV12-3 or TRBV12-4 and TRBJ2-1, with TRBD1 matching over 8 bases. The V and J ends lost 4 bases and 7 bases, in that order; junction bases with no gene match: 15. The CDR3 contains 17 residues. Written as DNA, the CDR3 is TGTGCCAGCAGTTGGAGCCTGACAGGGGTAAGGGTTAATGAGCAGTTCTTC. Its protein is CASSWSLTGVRVNEQFF.

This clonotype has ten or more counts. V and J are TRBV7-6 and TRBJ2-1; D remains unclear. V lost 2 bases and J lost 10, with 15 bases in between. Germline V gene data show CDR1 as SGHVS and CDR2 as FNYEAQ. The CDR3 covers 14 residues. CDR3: CASSLTLGWEEQFF. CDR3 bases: TGTGCCAGCAGCTTAACTTTAGGCTGGGAAGAGCAGTTCTTC.

CDR3 sequence reads: CASSNPRGSSYEQYF. CDR3 bases: TGTGCCAGCAGTAACCCCAGGGGAAGCTCCTACGAGCAGTACTTC. The chain combines TRBV12-3 or TRBV12-4 with TRBJ2-7, with D possibly matching TRBD1 (6 bases). The CDR3 loop spans 15 amino acids. Deletions cut 5 bases from V and 0 bases from J, with 14 bases between.

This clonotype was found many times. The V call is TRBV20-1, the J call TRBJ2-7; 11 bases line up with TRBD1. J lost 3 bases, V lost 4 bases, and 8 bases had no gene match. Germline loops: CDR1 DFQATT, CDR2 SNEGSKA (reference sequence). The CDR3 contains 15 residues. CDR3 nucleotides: TGCAGTGCTACCCCGGACAGGGGGCGCATCTACGAGCAGTACTTC. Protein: CSATPDRGRIYEQYF.

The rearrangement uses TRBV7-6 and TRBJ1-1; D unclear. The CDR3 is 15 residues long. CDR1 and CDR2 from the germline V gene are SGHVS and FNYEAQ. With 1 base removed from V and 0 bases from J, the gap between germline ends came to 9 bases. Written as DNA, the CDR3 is TGTGCCAGCAGCTTAGGGCCGGCCTTGAACACTGAAGCTTTCTTT. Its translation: CASSLGPALNTEAFF.

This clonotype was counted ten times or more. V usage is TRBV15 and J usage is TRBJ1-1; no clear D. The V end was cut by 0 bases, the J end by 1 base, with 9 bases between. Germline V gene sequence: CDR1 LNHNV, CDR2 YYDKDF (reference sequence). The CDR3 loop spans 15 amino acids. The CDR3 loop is CATSRESGRNTEAFF. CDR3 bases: TGTGCCACCAGCAGAGAGTCAGGCCGGAACACTGAAGCTTTCTTT.

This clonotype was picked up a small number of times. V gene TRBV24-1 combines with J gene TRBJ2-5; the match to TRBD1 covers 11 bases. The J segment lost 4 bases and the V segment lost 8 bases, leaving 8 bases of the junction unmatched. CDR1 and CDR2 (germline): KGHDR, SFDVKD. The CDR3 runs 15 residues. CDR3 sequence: CATNDPGQGVETQYF. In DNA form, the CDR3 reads TGTGCCACCAATGACCCGGGACAGGGGGTAGAGACCCAGTACTTC.